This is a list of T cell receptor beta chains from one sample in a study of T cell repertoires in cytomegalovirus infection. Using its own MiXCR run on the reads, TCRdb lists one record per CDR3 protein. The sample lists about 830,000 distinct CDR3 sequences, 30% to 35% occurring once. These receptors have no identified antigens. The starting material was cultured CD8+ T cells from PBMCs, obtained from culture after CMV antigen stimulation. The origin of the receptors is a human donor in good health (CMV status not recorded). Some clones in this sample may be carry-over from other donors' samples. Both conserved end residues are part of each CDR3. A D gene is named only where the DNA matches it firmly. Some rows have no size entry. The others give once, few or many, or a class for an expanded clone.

CDR3 protein: CASSYLGNGQPQHF; CDR3 DNA: TGTGCCAGCAGTTACTTAGGGAACGGGCAGCCCCAGCATTTT; clone size: NA; J gene: TRBJ1-5; D gene: NA; V gene: TRBV6-6
CDR3 protein: CASSLLGTGLNQPQHF; CDR3 DNA: TGTGCCAGCAGTTTACTCGGGACAGGCCTCAATCAGCCCCAGCATTTT; clone size: NA; J gene: TRBJ1-5; D gene: TRBD1; V gene: TRBV27
CDR3 protein: CASGSTGRGQPQHF; CDR3 DNA: TGTGCCAGCGGATCGACAGGGAGGGGTCAGCCCCAGCATTTT; clone size: NA; J gene: TRBJ1-5; D gene: TRBD1; V gene: TRBV12-3/TRBV12-4
CDR3 protein: CASRDRVNEKLFF; CDR3 DNA: TGTGCCAGCAGGGACAGGGTTAATGAAAAACTGTTTTTT; clone size: NA; J gene: TRBJ1-4; D gene: TRBD1; V gene: TRBV6-1
CDR3 protein: CASQAGYNEQFF; CDR3 DNA: TGTGCCAGCCAGGCCGGGTACAATGAGCAGTTCTTC; clone size: NA; J gene: TRBJ2-1; D gene: NA; V gene: TRBV5-4
CDR3 protein: CSADEGTNTEAFF; CDR3 DNA: TGCAGCGCCGACGAGGGAACGAACACTGAAGCTTTCTTT; clone size: NA; J gene: TRBJ1-1; D gene: NA; V gene: TRBV29-1
CDR3 protein: CASGLFGDSRPGPLHF; CDR3 DNA: TGTGCTAGTGGTTTGTTCGGCGACAGCCGCCCGGGGCCCCTCCACTTT; clone size: few; J gene: TRBJ1-6; D gene: NA; V gene: TRBV12-5
CDR3 protein: CASSPIISNQPQHF; CDR3 DNA: TGTGCCAGCAGCCCAATCATTAGCAATCAGCCCCAGCATTTT; clone size: NA; J gene: TRBJ1-5; D gene: NA; V gene: TRBV7-3
CDR3 protein: CASRTTSGTSNEQFF; CDR3 DNA: TGTGCCAGCAGAACGACTAGCGGTACTTCCAATGAGCAGTTCTTC; clone size: NA; J gene: TRBJ2-1; D gene: TRBD2; V gene: TRBV6-8
CDR3 protein: CSVEYPGLYGYTF; CDR3 DNA: TGCAGCGTTGAATACCCGGGCCTCTATGGCTACACCTTC; clone size: NA; J gene: TRBJ1-2; D gene: NA; V gene: TRBV29-1
CDR3 protein: CASRHTRDLNTGELFF; CDR3 DNA: TGTGCCAGCAGGCATACTAGGGACCTTAACACCGGGGAGCTGTTTTTT; clone size: few; J gene: TRBJ2-2; D gene: NA; V gene: TRBV7-9
CDR3 protein: CASTPRREVPNYGYTF; CDR3 DNA: TGTGCCAGTACCCCGCGGAGGGAGGTACCTAACTATGGCTACACCTTC; clone size: NA; J gene: TRBJ1-2; D gene: NA; V gene: TRBV19
CDR3 protein: CASSASGNEQFF; CDR3 DNA: TGTGCCAGCAGCGCTAGCGGCAATGAGCAGTTCTTC; clone size: NA; J gene: TRBJ2-1; D gene: TRBD2; V gene: TRBV3-1
CDR3 protein: CASSLNPGSNTQYF; CDR3 DNA: TGTGCCAGCAGTTTGAATCCGGGGTCGAATACGCAGTATTTT; clone size: NA; J gene: TRBJ2-3; D gene: NA; V gene: TRBV12-3/TRBV12-4
CDR3 protein: CASSFGREGSYNEQFF; CDR3 DNA: TGTGCCAGCAGCTTCGGACGGGAAGGCTCCTACAATGAGCAGTTCTTC; clone size: many; J gene: TRBJ2-1; D gene: NA; V gene: TRBV7-8
CDR3 protein: CASSHQPGTDEKLFF; CDR3 DNA: TGTGCCAGCAGTCACCAGCCCGGGACAGATGAAAAACTGTTTTTT; clone size: NA; J gene: TRBJ1-4; D gene: TRBD1; V gene: TRBV6-6
CDR3 protein: CASSDLSGSEETQYF; CDR3 DNA: TGTGCCAGCAGCGACCTGTCGGGCAGCGAAGAGACCCAGTACTTC; clone size: NA; J gene: TRBJ2-5; D gene: NA; V gene: TRBV6-1
CDR3 protein: CASSFELAGGLNTQYF; CDR3 DNA: TGTGCCAGCAGCTTTGAACTTGCAGGGGGCCTGAATACGCAGTATTTT; clone size: NA; J gene: TRBJ2-3; D gene: TRBD1; V gene: TRBV5-6
CDR3 protein: CASSVVGGPPAQTQYF; CDR3 DNA: TGTGCCAGCAGCGTAGTAGGTGGACCCCCGGCTCAGACCCAGTACTTC; clone size: few; J gene: TRBJ2-5; D gene: NA; V gene: TRBV9
CDR3 protein: CATSKGGQYTDTQYF; CDR3 DNA: TGTGCCACCTCGAAGGGGGGGCAATACACAGATACGCAGTATTTT; clone size: many; J gene: TRBJ2-3; D gene: NA; V gene: TRBV19
CDR3 protein: CAISESLVEQFF; CDR3 DNA: TGTGCCATCAGTGAGTCCCTGGTTGAGCAGTTCTTC; clone size: NA; J gene: TRBJ2-1; D gene: NA; V gene: TRBV10-3
CDR3 protein: CASSYSPSQRNYQETQYF; CDR3 DNA: TGTGCCAGCAGTTACTCGCCTTCTCAGAGAAATTACCAAGAGACCCAGTACTTC; clone size: few; J gene: TRBJ2-5; D gene: NA; V gene: TRBV6-6
CDR3 protein: CASSPSGFTLDSPLHF; CDR3 DNA: TGTGCCAGTAGTCCCTCCGGATTCACGCTGGATTCACCCCTCCACTTT; clone size: NA; J gene: TRBJ1-6; D gene: NA; V gene: TRBV19
CDR3 protein: CASSSIPIKPGELFF; CDR3 DNA: TGTGCCAGCAGCTCTATCCCTATTAAGCCCGGGGAGCTGTTTTTT; clone size: NA; J gene: TRBJ2-2; D gene: NA; V gene: TRBV7-9
CDR3 protein: CASSKRSGTLRDETQYF; CDR3 DNA: TGTGCCAGTAGTAAACGTTCCGGGACACTCCGAGACGAGACCCAGTACTTC; clone size: NA; J gene: TRBJ2-5; D gene: NA; V gene: TRBV19
CDR3 protein: CASSHKMTGEFGYTF; CDR3 DNA: TGCGCCAGCAGCCATAAGATGACAGGGGAGTTTGGCTACACCTTC; clone size: NA; J gene: TRBJ1-2; D gene: TRBD1; V gene: TRBV4-1
CDR3 protein: CASSVGGGEGIIYGYTF; CDR3 DNA: TGTGCCAGCAGCGTAGGGGGTGGCGAGGGTATAATCTATGGCTACACCTTC; clone size: NA; J gene: TRBJ1-2; D gene: NA; V gene: TRBV9
CDR3 protein: CASSEYPPRRGTNTGELFF; CDR3 DNA: TGTGCCAGCAGTGAATACCCCCCCCGGCGGGGTACGAACACCGGGGAGCTGTTTTTT; clone size: NA; J gene: TRBJ2-2; D gene: NA; V gene: TRBV25-1
CDR3 protein: CASSFMGEKLFF; CDR3 DNA: TGTGCCAGCAGTTTTATGGGAGAAAAACTGTTTTTT; clone size: NA; J gene: TRBJ1-4; D gene: NA; V gene: TRBV27
CDR3 protein: CSASRDTQNTEAFF; CDR3 DNA: TGCAGTGCTTCCCGGGACACCCAGAACACTGAAGCTTTCTTT; clone size: NA; J gene: TRBJ1-1; D gene: NA; V gene: TRBV20-1
CDR3 protein: CASSFGTSGGGTDTQYF; CDR3 DNA: TGTGCCAGCAGTTTTGGGACTAGCGGGGGGGGCACAGATACGCAGTATTTT; clone size: few; J gene: TRBJ2-3; D gene: TRBD2; V gene: TRBV27
CDR3 protein: CASSEHSQISYEQYF; CDR3 DNA: TGTGCCAGCAGTGAACACAGCCAGATCTCCTACGAGCAGTACTTC; clone size: NA; J gene: TRBJ2-7; D gene: NA; V gene: TRBV2
CDR3 protein: CASSYPGQLNTEAFF; CDR3 DNA: TGTGCCAGCAGTTACCCTGGACAGTTGAACACTGAAGCTTTCTTT; clone size: many; J gene: TRBJ1-1; D gene: NA; V gene: TRBV6-6
CDR3 protein: CASSSIVGSWDGELFF; CDR3 DNA: TGTGCCAGCAGTTCGATCGTCGGCAGCTGGGACGGGGAGCTGTTTTTT; clone size: NA; J gene: TRBJ2-2; D gene: NA; V gene: TRBV6-2/TRBV6-3
CDR3 protein: CASSWRDRTGATEAFF; CDR3 DNA: TGTGCCAGCAGCTGGAGAGACCGAACTGGAGCCACTGAAGCTTTCTTT; clone size: few; J gene: TRBJ1-1; D gene: NA; V gene: TRBV7-8
CDR3 protein: CASRAGQATNQPQHF; CDR3 DNA: TGTGCCAGCAGGGCCGGACAGGCAACTAATCAGCCCCAGCATTTT; clone size: many; J gene: TRBJ1-5; D gene: TRBD1; V gene: TRBV6-2/TRBV6-3
CDR3 protein: CASSPWTYSGNTIYF; CDR3 DNA: TGTGCCAGTAGCCCGTGGACTTACTCTGGAAACACCATATATTTT; clone size: NA; J gene: TRBJ1-3; D gene: NA; V gene: TRBV19
CDR3 protein: CASSLAEGYEQYF; CDR3 DNA: TGTGCCAGCAGCTTAGCAGAAGGCTACGAGCAGTACTTC; clone size: many; J gene: TRBJ2-7; D gene: NA; V gene: TRBV7-6
CDR3 protein: CASGRTSGGAEDEQFF; CDR3 DNA: TGTGCCAGCGGTAGGACTAGCGGGGGGGCAGAGGATGAGCAGTTCTTC; clone size: NA; J gene: TRBJ2-1; D gene: TRBD2; V gene: TRBV5-4
CDR3 protein: CASFRSYNEQFF; CDR3 DNA: TGTGCCAGCTTCCGATCCTACAATGAGCAGTTCTTC; clone size: NA; J gene: TRBJ2-1; D gene: NA; V gene: TRBV19
CDR3 protein: CASSKRGLNSPLHF; CDR3 DNA: TGTGCCAGCAGTAAGCGGGGCCTGAATTCACCCCTCCACTTT; clone size: NA; J gene: TRBJ1-6; D gene: NA; V gene: TRBV2
CDR3 protein: CASSLSPGLAGGSGVNEQYF; CDR3 DNA: TGTGCCAGCAGTTTAAGCCCGGGACTAGCGGGGGGGTCAGGAGTGAACGAGCAGTACTTC; clone size: many; J gene: TRBJ2-7; D gene: TRBD2; V gene: TRBV27
CDR3 protein: CSALGEWSYEQYF; CDR3 DNA: TGCAGTGCCTTGGGGGAATGGTCCTACGAGCAGTACTTC; clone size: NA; J gene: TRBJ2-7; D gene: NA; V gene: TRBV20-1
CDR3 protein: CASSVDATSSGTDTQYF; CDR3 DNA: TGTGCCAGCAGCGTAGACGCAACTAGCAGTGGTACAGATACGCAGTATTTT; clone size: few; J gene: TRBJ2-3; D gene: NA; V gene: TRBV9
CDR3 protein: CASSVAGLQSSGNTIYF; CDR3 DNA: TGTGCCAGCAGCGTCGCGGGACTCCAGAGCTCTGGAAACACCATATATTTT; clone size: NA; J gene: TRBJ1-3; D gene: NA; V gene: TRBV5-6
CDR3 protein: CASSPLAGGQIKNIQYF; CDR3 DNA: TGTGCCAGCAGCCCCCTAGCCGGGGGACAGATCAAAAACATTCAGTACTTC; clone size: NA; J gene: TRBJ2-4; D gene: NA; V gene: TRBV3-1
CDR3 protein: CASSPGLAGPGYNEQFF; CDR3 DNA: TGTGCCAGCAGCCCGGGACTAGCGGGCCCTGGTTACAATGAGCAGTTCTTC; clone size: few; J gene: TRBJ2-1; D gene: TRBD2; V gene: TRBV3-1
CDR3 protein: CATSRGPDRVNTEAFF; CDR3 DNA: TGTGCCACCAGCAGAGGCCCGGACAGGGTGAACACTGAAGCTTTCTTT; clone size: NA; J gene: TRBJ1-1; D gene: TRBD1; V gene: TRBV15
CDR3 protein: CASSHPGLAGKHSSTDTQYF; CDR3 DNA: TGCGCCAGCAGCCACCCGGGACTAGCGGGGAAACACTCTAGCACAGATACGCAGTATTTT; clone size: few; J gene: TRBJ2-3; D gene: TRBD2; V gene: TRBV4-1
CDR3 protein: CASSYSQGGNSPLHF; CDR3 DNA: TGTGCCAGCAGTTACTCACAGGGCGGTAATTCACCCCTCCACTTT; clone size: NA; J gene: TRBJ1-6; D gene: NA; V gene: TRBV6-5
CDR3 protein: CASSAGTSVNEQFF; CDR3 DNA: TGTGCCAGTAGTGCCGGGACTAGCGTCAATGAGCAGTTCTTC; clone size: NA; J gene: TRBJ2-1; D gene: TRBD2; V gene: TRBV19
CDR3 protein: CASRTGVSRPDTQYF; CDR3 DNA: TGTGCCAGCAGAACAGGGGTATCACGGCCAGATACGCAGTATTTT; clone size: NA; J gene: TRBJ2-3; D gene: TRBD1; V gene: TRBV27